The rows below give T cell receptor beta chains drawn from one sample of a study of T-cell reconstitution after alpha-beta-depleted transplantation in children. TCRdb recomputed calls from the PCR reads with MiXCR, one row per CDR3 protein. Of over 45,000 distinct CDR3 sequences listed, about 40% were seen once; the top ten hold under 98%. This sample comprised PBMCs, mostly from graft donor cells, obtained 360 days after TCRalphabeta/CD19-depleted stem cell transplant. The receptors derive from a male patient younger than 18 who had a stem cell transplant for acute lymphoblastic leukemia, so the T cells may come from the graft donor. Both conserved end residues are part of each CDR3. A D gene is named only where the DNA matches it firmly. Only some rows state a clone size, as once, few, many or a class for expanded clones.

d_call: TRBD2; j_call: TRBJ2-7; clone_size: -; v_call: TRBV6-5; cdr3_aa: CASSFVVGTSGRKNHEQYF; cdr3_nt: TGTGCCAGCAGTTTCGTCGTGGGGACTAGCGGGAGAAAGAACCACGAGCAGTACTTC
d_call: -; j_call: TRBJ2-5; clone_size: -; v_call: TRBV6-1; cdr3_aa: CASSLGWGQETQYF; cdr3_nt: TGTGCCAGCAGCCTGGGGTGGGGCCAAGAGACCCAGTACTTC
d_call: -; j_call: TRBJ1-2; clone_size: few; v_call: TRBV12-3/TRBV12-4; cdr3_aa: CASSSHQLGYGYTF; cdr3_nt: TGTGCCAGCAGTTCTCACCAGCTCGGCTATGGCTACACCTTC
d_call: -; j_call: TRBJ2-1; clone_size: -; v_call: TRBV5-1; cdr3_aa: CASSLTGMNNEQFF; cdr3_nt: TGCGCCAGCAGCTTAACAGGGATGAACAATGAGCAGTTCTTC
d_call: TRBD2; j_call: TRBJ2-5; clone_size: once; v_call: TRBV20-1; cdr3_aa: CSAFRPGVERGPQETQYF; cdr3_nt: TGCAGTGCCTTCCGCCCTGGGGTAGAGCGGGGGCCCCAAGAGACCCAGTACTTC
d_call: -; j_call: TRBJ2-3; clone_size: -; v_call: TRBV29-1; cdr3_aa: CSVEWKGLADTQYF; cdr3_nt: TGCAGCGTTGAATGGAAGGGGTTGGCAGATACGCAGTATTTT
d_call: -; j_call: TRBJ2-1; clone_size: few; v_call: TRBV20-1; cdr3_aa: CSASRVVLDSRPLLQFF; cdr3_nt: TGCAGTGCTAGTCGGGTGGTCTTGGACAGCCGACCCCTTCTCCAGTTCTTC
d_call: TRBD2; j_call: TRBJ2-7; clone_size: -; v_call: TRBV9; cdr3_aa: CASSVDLGGTLYEQYF; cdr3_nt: TGTGCCAGCAGCGTAGATCTGGGAGGGACGCTATACGAGCAGTACTTC
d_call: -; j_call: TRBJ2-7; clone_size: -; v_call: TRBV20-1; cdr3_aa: CSARVESGYEQYF; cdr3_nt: TGCAGTGCTAGAGTTGAGTCCGGCTACGAGCAGTACTTC
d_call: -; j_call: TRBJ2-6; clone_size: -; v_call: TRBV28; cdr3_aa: CASSWDLGTGANVLTF; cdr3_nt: TGTGCCAGCAGTTGGGATCTAGGGACTGGGGCCAACGTCCTGACTTTC
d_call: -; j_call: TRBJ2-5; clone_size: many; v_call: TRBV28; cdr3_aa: CASSLKQAQETQYF; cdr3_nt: TGTGCCAGCAGTTTAAAGCAGGCTCAAGAGACCCAGTACTTC